The subject of this entry is one T cell receptor beta chain. V dropped 5 bases and J dropped 2 bases, with 19 bases sitting between them. The CDR3 covers 16 residues. Per the germline V gene, CDR1 is MDHEN and CDR2 is SYDVKM. Original handling: Reference gene primer amplification gave estimated nucleated cell counts. Profiled with immunoSEQ multiplex PCR; TCRdb holds only in-frame clones, not every one. The V and J calls and clone size come from that table; D and trimming were worked out from the DNA. Found here are about 270,000 clones, about four fifths of them singletons; the top ten hold 1.4% to 1.5%. The data were obtained in a study of blood T cell repertoires in COVID-19. About the study: Samples representing acute and convalescent COVID-19 were sourced from the United States, Italy and Spain. PBMCs, B-cell-depleted T cells, or T cells were the source of the cDNA or gDNA that made up the material.

Material: peripheral blood. The V and J genes are TRBV28 and TRBJ2-7; TRBD1 might be the D (6 bases). This sequence originates from a human donor with COVID-19, enrolled during active disease. The donor label of this sample is uncertain. CDR3 nucleotides: TGTGCCAGCAGTGCCTCTCGTGGGGGCCCTACCTACGAGCAGTACTTC. Translated: CASSASRGGPTYEQYF.